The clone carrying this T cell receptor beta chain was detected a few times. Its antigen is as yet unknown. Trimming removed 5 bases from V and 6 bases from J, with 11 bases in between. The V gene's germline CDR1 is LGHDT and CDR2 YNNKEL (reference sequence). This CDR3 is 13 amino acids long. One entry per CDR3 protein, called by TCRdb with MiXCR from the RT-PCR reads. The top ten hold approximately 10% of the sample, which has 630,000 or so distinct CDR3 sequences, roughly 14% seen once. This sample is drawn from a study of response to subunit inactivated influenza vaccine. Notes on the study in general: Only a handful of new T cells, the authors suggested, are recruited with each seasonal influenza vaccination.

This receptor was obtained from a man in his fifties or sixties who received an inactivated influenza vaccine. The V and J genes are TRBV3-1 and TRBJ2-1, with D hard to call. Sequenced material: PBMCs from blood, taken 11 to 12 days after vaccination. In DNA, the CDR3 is TGTGCCAGCAGCGATGTGGGTCCCAATGAGCAGTTCTTC. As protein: CASSDVGPNEQFF.